The rows below give T cell receptor beta chains drawn from one sample of a study of T cell responses to AZD1222 COVID-19 vaccine. Some clones are missing from TCRdb's copy, which holds only in-frame ones; the method was immunoSEQ multiplex PCR. The table has 92,000 or so clones, 75% to 90% seen once. Source: peripheral blood, taken on day 0 of AZD1222 vaccination. The receptors originated from an adult in good health. CDR3s include the opening cysteine and the closing phenylalanine or tryptophan. The D gene is left open where the match is weak. Size is stated for part of the rows, as once, few or many counts, or as a class when the clone is expanded.

14 | TRBJ1-2 | TRBV7-2 | - | TRBD1 | TGTGCCAGCAGCTTAGAAGGGACAGGGTACGGCTACACCTTC | CASSLEGTGYGYTF
10 | TRBJ2-7 | TRBV10-1 | - | TRBD1 | TGCGCCAGCTTGGGGACAGGGGAGTACTTC | CASLGTGEYF
13 | TRBJ2-5 | TRBV14 | - | - | TGTGCCAGCAGCCAAAATCCACAAGGGATCCAGTACTTC | CASSQNPQGIQYF
13 | TRBJ1-1 | TRBV2 | - | - | TGTGCCAGCAGTGATTCCGGGGGCGCCGATGCTTTCTTT | CASSDSGGADAFF
16 | TRBJ1-1 | TRBV9 | - | - | TGTGCCAGCAGCGTAGATCCCGCAGGGTTGAACACTGAAGCTTTCTTT | CASSVDPAGLNTEAFF
14 | TRBJ1-1 | TRBV4-2 | - | TRBD1 | TGTGCCAGCAGCCATGGGACAGGGAGCACTGAAGCTTTCTTT | CASSHGTGSTEAFF
14 | TRBJ2-7 | TRBV23-1 | - | - | TGCGCCAGCACCCAGTGGGACATAACCTACGAGCAGTACTTC | CASTQWDITYEQYF
15 | TRBJ2-1 | TRBV5-1 | - | TRBD2 | TGCGCCAGCAGCTTGACTAGCGGGACTTACAATGAGCAGTTCTTC | CASSLTSGTYNEQFF
14 | TRBJ2-7 | TRBV28 | - | - | TGTGCCAGCAGTTTTGGCGGGACCCCCTACGAGCAGTACTTC | CASSFGGTPYEQYF
17 | TRBJ2-7 | TRBV5-1 | - | TRBD2 | TGCGCCAGCAGCTTGGGTATCTCTAGCGGGAGTGGAGGTGAGCAGTACTTC | CASSLGISSGSGGEQYF
15 | TRBJ2-7 | TRBV10-3 | - | TRBD1 | TGTGCCATCAGCGGACAGGGGACGCCCTCCTACGAGCAGTACTTC | CAISGQGTPSYEQYF
14 | TRBJ2-7 | TRBV7-9 | - | - | TGTGCCAGCAGCCGTCAGGCCAGGGTCTACGAGCAGTACTTC | CASSRQARVYEQYF
14 | TRBJ2-7 | TRBV11-3 | - | - | TGTGCCAGCAGCTACGGTGGAAGCTCCTACGAGCAGTACTTC | CASSYGGSSYEQYF
15 | TRBJ1-4 | TRBV28 | - | - | TGTGCCAGCTCCTCCCCGGGACGGACGAATGAAAAACTGTTTTTT | CASSSPGRTNEKLFF
15 | TRBJ2-2 | TRBV19 | - | - | TGTGCCAGTAGTATGCAGGAGGGGAACACCGGGGAGCTGTTTTTT | CASSMQEGNTGELFF
15 | TRBJ1-5 | TRBV10-2 | - | - | TGCGCCAGCAGTGAGTCAGGGACCCGCAATCAGCCCCAGCATTTT | CASSESGTRNQPQHF
15 | TRBJ1-2 | TRBV14 | - | - | TGTGCCAGCAGCCAAGATCCAACATTCAACTATGGCTACACCTTC | CASSQDPTFNYGYTF
12 | TRBJ2-7 | TRBV2 | - | TRBD1 | TGTGCCAGCCTAGACAGGGCCCACGAGCAGTACTTC | CASLDRAHEQYF
16 | TRBJ2-3 | TRBV15 | - | - | TGTGCCACCAGCAGATCCGGGCCCCGGCGCACAGATACGCAGTATTTT | CATSRSGPRRTDTQYF
15 | TRBJ2-7 | TRBV7-3 | once | - | TGTGCCAGCACCCCAGGGGAAGACGTCGCCTACGAGCAGTACTTC | CASTPGEDVAYEQYF
17 | TRBJ2-7 | TRBV5-1 | - | TRBD2 | TGCGCCAGCAGCTTGAAGAGACTAGCGGGAGATGGCAACGAGCAGTACTTC | CASSLKRLAGDGNEQYF
15 | TRBJ2-1 | TRBV9 | - | TRBD2 | TGTGCCAGCAGCGTAGGACTAGCGGGACGGGATGAGCAGTTCTTC | CASSVGLAGRDEQFF
13 | TRBJ2-1 | TRBV6-4 | once | - | TGTGCCAGCAGTTCCGGACGGACCAATGAGCAGTTCTTC | CASSSGRTNEQFF
15 | TRBJ2-7 | TRBV27 | - | - | TGTGCCAGCAGTTTAGGGGGCGGGAGAGTCGACGAGCAGTACTTC | CASSLGGGRVDEQYF
14 | TRBJ2-7 | TRBV7-2 | - | - | TGTGCCAGCAGTACCCCCTGGGACTTTTACGAGCAGTACTTC | CASSTPWDFYEQYF
14 | TRBJ2-5 | TRBV15 | - | - | TGTGCCACCAGCAGAGATCGAGCGGCGGAGACCCAGTACTTC | CATSRDRAAETQYF
13 | TRBJ2-7 | TRBV27 | - | TRBD2 | TGTGCCAGCAAAACGGGAGGAAGTACGAGGCAGTACTTC | CASKTGGSTRQYF
14 | TRBJ1-4 | TRBV28 | - | - | TGTGCCAGCAGTTTAGGGGGGAATAATGAAAAACTGTTTTTT | CASSLGGNNEKLFF
15 | TRBJ2-2 | TRBV18 | - | - | TGTGCCAGCTCACCACCGAGTACGGCCCCCGGGGAGCTGTTTTTT | CASSPPSTAPGELFF
17 | TRBJ2-7 | TRBV7-9 | - | TRBD2 | TGTGCCAGCAGCCCAACTAATATGGGGACTACTTCCTACGAGCAGTACTTC | CASSPTNMGTTSYEQYF
13 | TRBJ1-5 | TRBV10-3 | once | - | TGTGCCATCAGCACCGACAGGAATCAGCCCCAGCATTTT | CAISTDRNQPQHF
15 | TRBJ2-7 | TRBV7-2 | few | - | TGTGCCAGCAGCTTAGGGCACCAAACATTAGGGGAGCAGTACTTC | CASSLGHQTLGEQYF
13 | TRBJ2-7 | TRBV13 | - | - | TGTGCCAGCAGCGTTGACGGTTCCTACGAGCAGTACTTC | CASSVDGSYEQYF
13 | TRBJ2-1 | TRBV7-3 | - | TRBD2 | TGTGCCAGCAGCCACCGGGGGGGCGCTGAGCAGTTCTTC | CASSHRGGAEQFF
15 | TRBJ1-1 | TRBV28 | - | - | TGTGCCAGCAGTCCACCCCAAACAGTTTTTAGGAAAGCTTTCTTT | CASSPPQTVFRKAFF
14 | TRBJ2-5 | TRBV5-1 | - | - | TGCGCCAGCAGCTTGGGACCACAACAAGAGACCCAGTACTTC | CASSLGPQQETQYF
18 | TRBJ1-1 | TRBV12-5 | - | - | TGTGCTAGTGTAGGGCAGGGAACATCCCCCATCCGAGAATCTGAAGCTTTCTTT | CASVGQGTSPIRESEAFF
14 | TRBJ1-4 | TRBV19 | once | - | TGTGCCAGTAGTAGCGGACAGACAGGCGAAAAACTGTTTTTT | CASSSGQTGEKLFF
16 | TRBJ2-1 | TRBV12-5 | once | - | TGTGCTAGTGGAAACGAGGGCCGGGGTACCTACAATGAGCAGTTCTTC | CASGNEGRGTYNEQFF
15 | TRBJ2-5 | TRBV19 | - | TRBD1 | TGTGCCAGTAGTATGGCGGGGACAGGCCAAGAGACCCAGTACTTC | CASSMAGTGQETQYF
13 | TRBJ1-4 | TRBV12-3/TRBV12-4 | - | TRBD1 | TGTGCCAGCAGAGTTCAGGGGGCTGAAAAACTGTTTTTT | CASRVQGAEKLFF
14 | TRBJ2-1 | TRBV5-1 | - | TRBD2 | TGCGCCAGCTCTCCGGGACTAGGCGGTCGTGAGCAGTTCTTC | CASSPGLGGREQFF
18 | TRBJ2-7 | TRBV28 | once | - | TGTGCCAGCAGTTTTCCCCGAAGGGCGGGACAGACTTCCTACGAGCAGTACTTC | CASSFPRRAGQTSYEQYF
13 | TRBJ1-2 | TRBV7-2 | - | - | TGTGCCAGCAGCTTAGAGACGGGCTATGGCTACACCTTC | CASSLETGYGYTF
13 | TRBJ1-5 | TRBV5-4 | many | - | TGTGCCAGCAGCTACACAGGGAAACAGCCCCAGCATTTT | CASSYTGKQPQHF
16 | TRBJ2-7 | TRBV9 | - | - | TGTGCCAGCAGCGTAGAGGCAGGCCCAAACTCCTACGAGCAGTACTTC | CASSVEAGPNSYEQYF